The 10 T cell receptor beta chains listed next were all sequenced from one sample in a study of blood T cells in healthy people across ages. Combining a sample-barcoded 5' primer with a J-beta primer mix, a second PCR ran for roughly 7 to 11 cycles. TCRdb independently ran MiXCR on the 5' RACE reads; one entry per CDR3 protein. This table holds hundreds of thousands of distinct CDR3 sequences, around 21% found once. What was sequenced was blood. The source is a man aged 65 to 85 in good health.

For the CDR3, the DNA is TGTGCCAGCGGCCGGGACAGGGGTCCAGAGACCCAGTACTTC. This translates into CASGRDRGPETQYF. The V and J genes are TRBV25-1 and TRBJ2-5, with 10 nucleotides matching TRBD1. The CDR3 is 14 amino acids. CDR1 is MGHDK, CDR2 SYGVNS, per germline. J lost 4 bases, V lost 8 bases, and 7 bases had no gene match. Together with reference TRBV25-1 and TRBJ2-5, the CDR3 gives the full variable domain: EADIYQTPRYLVIGTGKKITLECSQTMGHDKMYWYQQDPGMELHLIHYSYGVNSTEKGDLSSESTVSRIRTEHFPLTLESARPSHTSQYLCASGRDRGPETQYFGPGTRLLVL.

The chain combines TRBV6-5 with TRBJ1-5; the match to TRBD1 covers 8 bases. CDR1 and CDR2 from the germline V gene are MNHEY and SVGAGI. The junction had 3 bases not matched to a gene; V was cut back by 5 bases and J by 6 bases. CDR3 length: 13 residues. CDR3 in DNA: TGTGCCAGCAGTGACAGGGGTGTTCAGCCCCAGCATTTT. This codes for CASSDRGVQPQHF.

Only a few counts were recorded for this clonotype. The chain is built from TRBV20-1 and TRBJ1-5; D is uncertain. Germline assignment: CDR1 DFQATT and CDR2 SNEGSKA (reference sequence). CDR3 length: 13 residues. V was cut by 0 bases and J by 3 bases, with 6 bases left in between. CDR3 region: CSARDPHNQPQHF. The CDR3 DNA reads TGCAGTGCTAGAGACCCTCACAATCAGCCCCAGCATTTT.

This clonotype appeared a few times. The rearrangement joins TRBV29-1 to TRBJ2-7; no clear D. CDR1 is SQVTM, CDR2 ANQGSEA, per germline. Trimming shortened V by 4 bases and J by 3 bases, and 7 bases separated the two germline ends. The CDR3 totals 11 residues. In nucleotides, the CDR3 is TGCAGCGTTGTATCCAACTACGAGCAGTACTTC. Its translation is CSVVSNYEQYF.

This chain joins TRBV5-1 and TRBJ2-1; D may be TRBD1 (5 bases). CDR3 size: 15 residues. Germline CDR1 and CDR2: SGHRS and YFSETQ. Trimming removed 2 bases at V and 5 bases at J, with 14 bases between. CDR3 loop: CASSLIVRENNEQFF. The DNA for the CDR3 is TGCGCCAGCAGCTTAATCGTCAGGGAAAACAATGAGCAGTTCTTC.

The chain couples TRBV6-1 to TRBJ2-5; no clear D gene. The J call may be incorrect, as the DNA end agrees better with TRBJ2-1. CDR3 length: 16 amino acids. The germline CDR1 and CDR2 sequences are MNHNS and SASEGT. The CDR3 DNA follows: TGTGCCAGCGCTCCTGGTGCTGGGAACCCCTACAATGAGCAGTTCTTC. Its translation: CASAPGAGNPYNEQFF.

This clonotype was seen a handful of times. Given a much more abundant clone one base away, this may be a read error. V is TRBV7-3 and J is TRBJ2-5; either TRBD1 or TRBD2 may supply D (5 bases each). Germline CDR1 reads SGHTA; CDR2 reads FQGTGA. This CDR3 is 13 amino acids long. The CDR3, as DNA: TGTGCCAGCAGCTCGGGACCATACAATGAGCAGTCCTTC. This sequence encodes CASSSGPYNEQSF.

This clonotype was seen many times. This chain links TRBV24-1 with TRBJ2-7; D perhaps matches TRBD1 (5 bases). Looked up from germline, CDR1 is KGHDR and CDR2 is SFDVKD. V was cut by 0 bases and J by 3 bases, with 5 bases left in between. This CDR3 has 13 residues. CDR3 residues: CATSDLDSYEQYF. CDR3 coding DNA: TGTGCCACCAGTGATTTGGACAGCTACGAGCAGTACTTC.

In regard to this clonotype: This sequence may be a read error, since a much larger clone differs from it by one base. This chain connects TRBV28 to TRBJ2-7; 10 bases map to TRBD1. The CDR3 length is 15 residues. Germline lookup yields CDR1 MDHEN and CDR2 SYDVKM. Trimming at V came to 5 bases and at J to 5 bases, leaving 9 bases not matched to a gene. CDR3 sequence reads: CASSQMDRGAHEQYF. The CDR3 region has the DNA TGTGCCAGCAGTCAAATGGACAGGGGGGCCCACGAGCAGTACTTC.

This chain joins TRBV5-1 and TRBJ2-5; D may be TRBD2 (5 bases). The J call may be wrong; the DNA end is better matched by TRBJ2-7. Germline V gene data show CDR1 as SGHRS and CDR2 as YFSETQ. This CDR3 comprises 14 residues. CDR3: CASTTGEGKNEQYF. The CDR3 region has the DNA TGCGCCAGCACCACTGGAGAGGGCAAAAACGAGCAGTACTTC.